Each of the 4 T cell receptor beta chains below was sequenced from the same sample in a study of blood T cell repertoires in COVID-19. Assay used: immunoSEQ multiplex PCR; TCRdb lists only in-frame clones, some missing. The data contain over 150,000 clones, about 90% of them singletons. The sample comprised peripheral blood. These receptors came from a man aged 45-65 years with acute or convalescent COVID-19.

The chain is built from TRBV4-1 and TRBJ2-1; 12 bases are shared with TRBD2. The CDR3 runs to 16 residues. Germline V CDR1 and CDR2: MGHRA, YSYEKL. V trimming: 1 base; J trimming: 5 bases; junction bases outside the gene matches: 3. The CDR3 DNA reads TGCGCCAGCAGCCAAGGGAGGACTAGCGGGGACAATGAGCAGTTCTTC. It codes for CASSQGRTSGDNEQFF.

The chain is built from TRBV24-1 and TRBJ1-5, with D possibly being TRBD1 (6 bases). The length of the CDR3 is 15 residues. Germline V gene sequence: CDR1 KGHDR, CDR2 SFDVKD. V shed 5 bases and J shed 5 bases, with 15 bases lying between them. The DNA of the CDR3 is TGTGCCACCAGTGGGCCAGGGGCAGAAGATCAGCCCCAGCATTTT. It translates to CATSGPGAEDQPQHF.

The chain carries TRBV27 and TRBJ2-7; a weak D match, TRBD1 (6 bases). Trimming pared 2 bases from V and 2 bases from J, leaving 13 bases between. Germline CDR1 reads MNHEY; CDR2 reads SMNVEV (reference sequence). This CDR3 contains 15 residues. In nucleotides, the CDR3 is TGTGCCAGCAGTTTAGTCAGGGGACCTACCTACGAGCAGTACTTC. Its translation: CASSLVRGPTYEQYF.

The CDR3 region has the DNA TGTGCCAGCACGGGAAGGAGCCGGGATGGCTACACCTTC. Translated, it gives CASTGRSRDGYTF. The chain combines TRBV2 with TRBJ1-2; D gene uncertain. This CDR3 has 13 residues. Trimming took 7 bases from V and 6 from J, leaving 15 bases between them. Germline values: CDR1 SNHLY, CDR2 FYNNEI.